One and the same sample provided the 8 T cell receptor beta chains below, sequenced in a study of blood T cell repertoires in COVID-19. The repertoire was sequenced with immunoSEQ multiplex PCR; TCRdb's copy has only in-frame clones and lacks some. The sample lists about 120,000 clones; 78% were seen once. The source material was peripheral blood. The receptors were sampled from a man between 65 and 85 years old with acute or convalescent COVID-19.

This clone was detected a few times. The CDR3 protein is CASSQGGQGYTF. The DNA for the CDR3 is TGTGCCAGCAGCCAAGGAGGGCAAGGCTACACCTTC. The chain combines TRBV3-1 (or the pseudogene TRBV3-2) with TRBJ1-2; D unresolved. Germline assignment: CDR1 LGHDT and CDR2 YNNKEL (reference sequence). Trimming stripped 1 base from V and 8 bases from J, with 8 bases between. This CDR3 comprises 12 residues.

The chain's CDR3 is CASSLDRNQPQHF. CDR3 coding DNA: TGTGCCAGCAGCTTGGACAGAAATCAGCCCCAGCATTTT. The genes are TRBV5-4 and TRBJ1-5, with D uncertain. The germline V and J ends were trimmed by 0 bases and 4 bases, with 5 bases remaining between them. The V gene's germline CDR1 is SGHNT and CDR2 YYREEE (reference sequence). The CDR3 extends over 13 amino acids.

The genes are TRBV7-9 and TRBJ1-2; tentatively, D is TRBD1 (6 bases). The CDR3 sequence is 13 residues long. The germline V and J ends were trimmed by 7 bases and 4 bases, with 13 bases remaining between them. Germline CDR1 is SEHNR and CDR2 is FQNEAQ (reference sequence). In DNA, the CDR3 is TGTGCCAGCACCGAAGACAGGCTCTATGGCTACACCTTC. Translated, it gives CASTEDRLYGYTF.

CDR3 protein: CASTRSQLPGNSPLHF. In DNA, the CDR3 is TGTGCCAGTACCCGCTCTCAGCTCCCGGGTAATTCACCCCTCCACTTT. The rearrangement links TRBV19 to TRBJ1-6; D is uncertain. Germline lookup yields CDR1 LNHDA and CDR2 SQIVND (reference sequence). The CDR3 totals 16 residues. Trimming removed 7 bases at V and 6 bases at J, with 19 bases between.

The chain recombines TRBV9 with TRBJ1-2, with D possibly TRBD1 on 6 matching bases. The CDR3 contains 15 residues. V was shortened by 2 bases and J by 5 bases, with 16 bases between the two germline ends. CDR1 and CDR2 (germline): SGDLS, YYNGEE. CDR3 in amino acids: CASSVRDTEIYGYTF. The CDR3 DNA reads as TGTGCCAGCAGCGTCCGGGACACCGAGATTTATGGCTACACCTTC. Complete variable domain (other parts from reference TRBV9 and TRBJ1-2): DSGVTQTPKHLITATGQRVTLRCSPRSGDLSVYWYQQSLDQGLQFLIQYYNGEERAKGNILERFSAQQFPDLHSELNLSSLELGDSALYFCASSVRDTEIYGYTFGSGTRLTVV.

The chain couples TRBV29-1 to TRBJ1-6, with D tentatively TRBD1 (6 bases). Germline CDR1 and CDR2: SQVTM and ANQGSEA. CDR3 size: 14 residues. Trimming removed 7 bases at V and 7 bases at J, with 17 bases between. The CDR3: CSAGTDSGNSPLHF. In nucleotides, the CDR3 is TGCAGCGCAGGAACGGACAGTGGGAATTCACCCCTCCACTTT.

The chain joins TRBV4-1 to TRBJ2-1; TRBD1 is a possible D gene (6 bases). Trimming took 2 bases from V and 0 from J, leaving 14 bases between them. Germline V lookup: CDR1 MGHRA, CDR2 YSYEKL. There are 17 residues in the CDR3. The CDR3 bases are TGCGCCAGCAGCCAATTGTCAGGGGATGGCTCCTACAATGAGCAGTTCTTC. It translates to CASSQLSGDGSYNEQFF.

This sequence joins TRBV11-3 and TRBJ2-1; weak D call: TRBD2 (6 bases). The CDR3 loop spans 13 amino acids. The germline V gene encodes CDR1 SGHNT and CDR2 YENEEA. Trimming shortened V by 3 bases and J by 5 bases, and 8 bases separated the two germline ends. The CDR3 region is CASSLAGNNEQFF. For the CDR3, the DNA is TGTGCCAGCAGCTTGGCGGGGAACAATGAGCAGTTCTTC.